This T cell receptor beta chain stems from a study of blood T cell repertoires in COVID-19. Study-wide context: PBMCs, B-cell-depleted T cells, or T cells provided the cDNA or gDNA that made up the material.

The study drew participants aged about 18 to 89 years from approximately 23 US areas. In Cohort 3, a recovered donor had either two negative PCRs, clearance, or symptom resolution. Methods used by the authors: Researchers report that nucleated cell counts were estimated from reference gene primer amplification. Sequencing was performed with immunoSEQ multiplex PCR; in TCRdb, only in-frame clones are kept and a portion is missing. D and trimming come from the DNA, and the V and J calls and clone size come from that table. The sample records 100,000 to 150,000 clones, 75% to 90% being singletons. Germline loops: CDR1 LNHDA, CDR2 SQIVND (reference sequence). The V gene lost 3 bases and the J gene lost 2 bases, with 13 bases spanning the gap. The CDR3 contains 15 residues.

The receptor comes from a woman aged 50 to 60 who had recovered from COVID-19. Sequences were obtained from PBMCs or T cells enriched from blood (not recorded which). The chain joins TRBV19 to TRBJ1-1; tentatively, D is TRBD1 (5 bases). The CDR3 spells CASSITWGRNTEAFF. The CDR3, as DNA: TGTGCCAGTAGTATTACCTGGGGCAGAAACACTGAAGCTTTCTTT.